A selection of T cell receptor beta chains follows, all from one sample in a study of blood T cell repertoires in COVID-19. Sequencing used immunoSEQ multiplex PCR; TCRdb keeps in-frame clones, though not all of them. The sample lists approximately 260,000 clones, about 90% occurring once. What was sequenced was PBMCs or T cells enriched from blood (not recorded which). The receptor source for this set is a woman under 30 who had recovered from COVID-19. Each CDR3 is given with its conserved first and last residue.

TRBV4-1	CASSQLRSETQYF
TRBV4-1	CASSRETSWGPGTDTQYF
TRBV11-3	CASSPTGTGRDTQYF
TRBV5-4	CASSFWGGLEYFF
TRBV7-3	CASSRDSTNYGYTF
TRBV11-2	CASSLDRGDRSYGYTF
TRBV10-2	CASSVPDSLANNEQFF
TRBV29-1	CSVTDGRTDTQYF
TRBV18	CASSRLRGGINEKLFF
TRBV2	CASSEARNSEAFF
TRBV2	CASRVAEPTDTQYF
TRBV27	CASSSWGQSGYNEQFF
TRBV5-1	CASSFGGTGSGNTIYF
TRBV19	CASSIAPGQGAYIQYF
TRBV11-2	CASSLRQYAEQFF
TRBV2	CATRDGGNNQPQHF
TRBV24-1	CATSVSYNEQFF
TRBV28	CASGAGGPETQYF
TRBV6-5	CASNRNEKLFF
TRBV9	CASSFGQGRRNTIYF
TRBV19	CASSDKGTVYGYTF
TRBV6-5	CASLYPDRLYEQYF
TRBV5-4	CASSLGTHGYEQYF
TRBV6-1	CASSEGGVGQPQHF
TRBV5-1	CATGVGYTF
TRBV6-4	CASSDSGGRQYF
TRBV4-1	CASSQDRPPTVFYGYTF
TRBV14	CASSKVRGIKTEAFF
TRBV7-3	CASSPWGGGTGELFF
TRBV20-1	CSATDIDRDLKQAKNIQYF
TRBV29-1	CSVTTGTGGGEAFF
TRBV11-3	CASSSSGRGGETQYF
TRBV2	CASSRETFYGYTF
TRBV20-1	CSASIGGELNEQFF
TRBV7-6	CASSNYRDSTNEKLFF
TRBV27	CASSSSTGGHYGYTF
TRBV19	CASRDRSLYGYTF
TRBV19	CASSPGTSRETQYF
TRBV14	CASSGGLVETQYF
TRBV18	CASSPTDSMTLGEQYF
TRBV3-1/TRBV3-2	CASSPTRGKGTLGEKLFF
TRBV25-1	CASQGGLANEKLFF
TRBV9	CASSGGELAGTGNTIYF
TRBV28	CASSLKGFRVLDGYTF
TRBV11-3	CASSISGISGGGQQFF
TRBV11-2	CASSKGVWNADDPLHF
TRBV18	CASSPRQDNEKLFF
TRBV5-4	CASSPSGRAKGDTQYF
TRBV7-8	CASSREVSVETQYF
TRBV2	CASLRGGTEAFF
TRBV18	CASSPIQGSGTEAFF
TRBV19	CASSIDGTAYTEAFF